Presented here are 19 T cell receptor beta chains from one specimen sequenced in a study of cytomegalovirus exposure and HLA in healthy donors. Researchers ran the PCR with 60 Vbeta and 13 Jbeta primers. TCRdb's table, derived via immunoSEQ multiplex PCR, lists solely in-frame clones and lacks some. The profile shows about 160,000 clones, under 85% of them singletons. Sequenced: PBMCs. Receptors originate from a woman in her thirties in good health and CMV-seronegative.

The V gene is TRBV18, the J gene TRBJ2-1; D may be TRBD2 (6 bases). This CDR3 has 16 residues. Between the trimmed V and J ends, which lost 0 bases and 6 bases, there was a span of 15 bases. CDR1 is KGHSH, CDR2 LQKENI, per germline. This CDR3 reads CASSPPAWGVSNEQFF. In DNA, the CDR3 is TGTGCCAGCTCACCACCGGCGTGGGGGGTCAGCAATGAGCAGTTCTTC.

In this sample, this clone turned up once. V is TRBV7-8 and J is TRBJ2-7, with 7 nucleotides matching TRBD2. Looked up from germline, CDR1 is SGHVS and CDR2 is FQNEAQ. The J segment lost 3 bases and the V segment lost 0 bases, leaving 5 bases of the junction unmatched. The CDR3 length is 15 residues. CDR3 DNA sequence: TGTGCCAGCAGCTTAGCGGGGACTACAATCTACGAGCAGTACTTC. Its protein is CASSLAGTTIYEQYF.

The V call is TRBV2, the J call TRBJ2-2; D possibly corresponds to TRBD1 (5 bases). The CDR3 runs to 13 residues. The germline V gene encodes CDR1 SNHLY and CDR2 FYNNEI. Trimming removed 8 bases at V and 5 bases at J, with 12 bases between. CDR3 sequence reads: CASSLQGTGELFF. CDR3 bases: TGTGCCAGCTCTTTGCAGGGAACCGGGGAGCTGTTTTTT.

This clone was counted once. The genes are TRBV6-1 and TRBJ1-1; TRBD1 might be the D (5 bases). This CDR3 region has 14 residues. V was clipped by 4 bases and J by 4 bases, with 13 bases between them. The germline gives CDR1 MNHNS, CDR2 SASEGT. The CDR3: CASSAGVGFTEAFF. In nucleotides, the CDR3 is TGTGCCAGCAGTGCGGGGGTCGGTTTCACTGAAGCTTTCTTT.

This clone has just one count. The DNA for the CDR3 is TGTGCCAGCAGCTTGGGCGGGACAGTGAAAGCCTACGAGCAGTACTTC. Protein sequence: CASSLGGTVKAYEQYF. V gene TRBV5-4 combines with J gene TRBJ2-5; D possibly corresponds to TRBD1 (7 bases). The J call may be faulty, since TRBJ2-7 better matches the DNA end. The CDR3 sequence is 16 residues long. The germline V gene has CDR1 SGHNT and CDR2 YYREEE (reference sequence).

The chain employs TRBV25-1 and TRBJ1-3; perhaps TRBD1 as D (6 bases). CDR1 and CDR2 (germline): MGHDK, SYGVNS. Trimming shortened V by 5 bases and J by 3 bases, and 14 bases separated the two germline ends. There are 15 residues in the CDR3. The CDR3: CASSRRGRGGNTIYF. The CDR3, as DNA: TGTGCCAGCAGTCGCAGGGGACGCGGTGGAAACACCATATATTTT.

The CDR3 DNA follows: TGTGCCAGCAGCGACGGGGGGGCTTCCGGGGAGCTGTTTTTT. It is translated as CASSDGGASGELFF. The chain uses TRBV5-4 and TRBJ2-2; 8 bases map to TRBD2. Germline trimming cut 4 bases from V and 6 bases from J; bases unmatched to any gene: 5. Per the germline V gene, CDR1 is SGHNT and CDR2 is YYREEE (reference sequence). This CDR3 region has 14 residues.

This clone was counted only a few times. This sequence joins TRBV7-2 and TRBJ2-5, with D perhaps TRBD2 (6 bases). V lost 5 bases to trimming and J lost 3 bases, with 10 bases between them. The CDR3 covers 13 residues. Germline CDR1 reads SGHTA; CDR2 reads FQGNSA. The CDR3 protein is CASSPTGEETQYF. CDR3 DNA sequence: TGTGCCAGCAGCCCTACGGGGGAAGAGACCCAGTACTTC.

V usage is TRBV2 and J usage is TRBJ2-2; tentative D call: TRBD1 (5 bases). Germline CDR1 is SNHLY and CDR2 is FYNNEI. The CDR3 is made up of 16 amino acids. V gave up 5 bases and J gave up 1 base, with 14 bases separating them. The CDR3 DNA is TGTGCCAGCAGTCCCCCCGACAGAATGAACACCGGGGAGCTGTTTTTT. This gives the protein CASSPPDRMNTGELFF.

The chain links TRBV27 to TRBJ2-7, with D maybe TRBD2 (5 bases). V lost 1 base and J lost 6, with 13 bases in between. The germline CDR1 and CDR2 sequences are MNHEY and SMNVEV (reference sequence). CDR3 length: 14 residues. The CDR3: CASSLLRGRSEQYF. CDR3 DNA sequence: TGTGCCAGCAGTTTATTACGGGGTAGGTCCGAGCAGTACTTC.

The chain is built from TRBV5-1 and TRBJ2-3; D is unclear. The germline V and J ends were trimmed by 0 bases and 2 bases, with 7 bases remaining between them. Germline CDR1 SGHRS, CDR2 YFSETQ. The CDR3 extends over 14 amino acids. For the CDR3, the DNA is TGCGCCAGCAGCTTGGCGCTAAACACAGATACGCAGTATTTT. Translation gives CASSLALNTDTQYF.

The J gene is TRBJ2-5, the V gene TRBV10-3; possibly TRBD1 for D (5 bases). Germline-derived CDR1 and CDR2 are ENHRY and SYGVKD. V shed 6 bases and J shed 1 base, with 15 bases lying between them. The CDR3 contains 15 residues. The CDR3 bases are TGTGCCATCAGACCAGGGATCAAGGGCCAAGAGACCCAGTACTTC. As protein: CAIRPGIKGQETQYF.

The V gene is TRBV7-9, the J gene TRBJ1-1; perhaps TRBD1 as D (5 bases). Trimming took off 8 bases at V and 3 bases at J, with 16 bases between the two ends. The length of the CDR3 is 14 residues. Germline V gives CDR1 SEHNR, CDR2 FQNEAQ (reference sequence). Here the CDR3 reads CASRVGTTDTEAFF. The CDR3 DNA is TGTGCCAGCCGAGTTGGGACTACCGACACTGAAGCTTTCTTT.

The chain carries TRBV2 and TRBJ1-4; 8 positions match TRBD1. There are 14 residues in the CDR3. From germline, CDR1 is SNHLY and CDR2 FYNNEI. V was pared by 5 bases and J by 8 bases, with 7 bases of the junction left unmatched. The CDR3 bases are TGTGCCAGCAGTCCGGACAGGGAATACGAAAAACTGTTTTTT. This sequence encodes CASSPDREYEKLFF.

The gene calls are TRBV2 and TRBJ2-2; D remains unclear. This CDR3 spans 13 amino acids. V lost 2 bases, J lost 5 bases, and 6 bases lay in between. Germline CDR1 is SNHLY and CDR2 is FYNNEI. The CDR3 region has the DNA TGTGCCAGCAGTGAACTTATGACCGGGGAGCTGTTTTTT. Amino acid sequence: CASSELMTGELFF.

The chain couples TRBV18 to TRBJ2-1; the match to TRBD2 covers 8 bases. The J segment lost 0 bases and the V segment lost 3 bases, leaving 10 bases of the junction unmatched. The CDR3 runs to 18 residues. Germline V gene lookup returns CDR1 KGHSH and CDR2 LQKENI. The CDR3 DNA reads TGTGCCAGCTCACCCCAGGCTAGCGGGCCAAGCTCCTACAATGAGCAGTTCTTC. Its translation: CASSPQASGPSSYNEQFF. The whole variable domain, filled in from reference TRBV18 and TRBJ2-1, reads NAGVMQNPRHLVRRRGQEARLRCSPMKGHSHVYWYRQLPEEGLKFMVYLQKENIIDESGMPKERFSAEFPKEGPSILRIQQVVRGDSAAYFCASSPQASGPSSYNEQFFGPGTRLTVL.

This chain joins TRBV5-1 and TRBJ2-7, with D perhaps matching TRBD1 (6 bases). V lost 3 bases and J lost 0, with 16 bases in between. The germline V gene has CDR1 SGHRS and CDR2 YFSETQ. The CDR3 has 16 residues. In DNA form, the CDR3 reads TGCGCCAGCAGCTCGGGCCGGGACACGAGCTCCTACGAGCAGTACTTC. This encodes CASSSGRDTSSYEQYF.

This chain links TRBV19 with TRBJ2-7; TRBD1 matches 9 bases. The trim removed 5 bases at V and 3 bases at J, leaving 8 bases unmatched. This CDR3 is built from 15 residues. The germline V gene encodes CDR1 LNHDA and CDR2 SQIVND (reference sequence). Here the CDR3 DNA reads TGTGCCAGTAGTGGCCCGGGACAGGGAAGCTACGAGCAGTACTTC. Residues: CASSGPGQGSYEQYF.

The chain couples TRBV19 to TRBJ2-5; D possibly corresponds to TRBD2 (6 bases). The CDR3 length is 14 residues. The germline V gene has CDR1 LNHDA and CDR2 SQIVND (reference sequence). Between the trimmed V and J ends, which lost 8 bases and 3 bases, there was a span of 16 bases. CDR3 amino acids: CASRSGGQEETQYF. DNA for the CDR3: TGTGCCAGTCGTTCCGGGGGTCAGGAAGAGACCCAGTACTTC.